These T cell receptor beta chains were read from a single sample in a study of T cell changes during pregnancy in multiple sclerosis. Produced via immunoSEQ multiplex PCR; TCRdb's table is partial and in-frame only. In the table there are roughly 93,000 clones, roughly nine tenths of which are singletons. The sequencing used peripheral blood, collected after pregnancy. The receptors derive from a female donor in good health, enrolled as a control in a pregnancy study. The CDR3 runs from the conserved cysteine through the conserved F or W. The D gene is left open where the match is weak. Clone size appears in some rows only: once, few, many, or a class for an expanded clone.

d_call: TRBD1; clone_size: -; v_call: TRBV28; j_call: TRBJ1-3; cdr3_nt: TGTGCCAGCAGCGAACCGACAGGACAGGCAATGCTTGGAAACACCATATATTTT; cdr3_aa: CASSEPTGQAMLGNTIYF
d_call: -; clone_size: -; v_call: TRBV2; j_call: TRBJ2-7; cdr3_nt: TGTGCCAGCAGAAGTCAGGGCAACTCCTACGAGCAGTACTTC; cdr3_aa: CASRSQGNSYEQYF
d_call: TRBD2; clone_size: once; v_call: TRBV5-6; j_call: TRBJ2-1; cdr3_nt: TGTGCCAGCAGCCCCGCCCTAGCGGGAGGGCCTCATGAGCAGTTCTTC; cdr3_aa: CASSPALAGGPHEQFF
d_call: TRBD1; clone_size: -; v_call: TRBV19; j_call: TRBJ2-2; cdr3_nt: TGTGCCAGTAGTATCGGAACAGGGGGTGGCACCGGGGAGCTGTTTTTT; cdr3_aa: CASSIGTGGGTGELFF
d_call: -; clone_size: once; v_call: TRBV6-5; j_call: TRBJ2-3; cdr3_nt: TGTGCCAGCAGTTATAGACAGTATACAGATACGCAGTATTTT; cdr3_aa: CASSYRQYTDTQYF
d_call: -; clone_size: -; v_call: TRBV11-2; j_call: TRBJ2-7; cdr3_nt: TGTGCCAGCAGCTTAGTTCTAGGGAGGTCCTACGAGCAGTACTTC; cdr3_aa: CASSLVLGRSYEQYF
d_call: TRBD1; clone_size: -; v_call: TRBV19; j_call: TRBJ1-1; cdr3_nt: TGTGCCAGTAGTATAGTTACAGGGGGTACTGAAGCTTTCTTT; cdr3_aa: CASSIVTGGTEAFF
d_call: TRBD1; clone_size: -; v_call: TRBV6-5; j_call: TRBJ2-2; cdr3_nt: TGTGCCAGCAGCACCTCCACAGGACAGGGGAAGCTGTTTTTT; cdr3_aa: CASSTSTGQGKLFF
d_call: -; clone_size: -; v_call: TRBV15; j_call: TRBJ2-3; cdr3_nt: TGTGCCACCAGCAGAGATGTCGGACTCGGCGCAGATACGCAGTATTTT; cdr3_aa: CATSRDVGLGADTQYF
d_call: TRBD2; clone_size: -; v_call: TRBV18; j_call: TRBJ2-1; cdr3_nt: TGTGCCAGCTCACCCCAGGCTAGCGGGCGACCTGAGCAGTTCTTC; cdr3_aa: CASSPQASGRPEQFF
d_call: TRBD1; clone_size: -; v_call: TRBV18; j_call: TRBJ2-7; cdr3_nt: TGTGCCAGCTCACCATCCGGGACAGCCACCGATATGCTGGGCGAGCAGTACTTC; cdr3_aa: CASSPSGTATDMLGEQYF
d_call: -; clone_size: -; v_call: TRBV9; j_call: TRBJ2-7; cdr3_nt: TGTGCCAGCAGCGTTAACACAGGGTGGGTCTACGAGCAGTACTTC; cdr3_aa: CASSVNTGWVYEQYF
d_call: TRBD1; clone_size: once; v_call: TRBV29-1; j_call: TRBJ2-4; cdr3_nt: TGCAGCGTTGTACAGGGGACGACCAACATTCAGTACTTC; cdr3_aa: CSVVQGTTNIQYF
d_call: TRBD2; clone_size: few; v_call: TRBV7-2; j_call: TRBJ2-1; cdr3_nt: TGTGCCAGCAGCTTCCAGGTTAAGGCCCCTAGCGGGAGCTCATATGAGCAGTTCTTC; cdr3_aa: CASSFQVKAPSGSSYEQFF
d_call: TRBD1; clone_size: -; v_call: TRBV11-2; j_call: TRBJ2-3; cdr3_nt: TGTGCCAGCAGCTTAGGGACAGGGGCCACAGATACGCAGTATTTT; cdr3_aa: CASSLGTGATDTQYF
d_call: -; clone_size: -; v_call: TRBV27; j_call: TRBJ1-5; cdr3_nt: TGTGCCAGCAGTTTATTCGGCAATCAGCCCCAGCATTTT; cdr3_aa: CASSLFGNQPQHF
d_call: TRBD2; clone_size: -; v_call: TRBV9; j_call: TRBJ2-3; cdr3_nt: TGTGCCAGCAGCGCCGGGACTAGCGGATCTCGGAGGGATACGCAGTATTTT; cdr3_aa: CASSAGTSGSRRDTQYF
d_call: -; clone_size: -; v_call: TRBV11-2; j_call: TRBJ1-1; cdr3_nt: TGTGCCAGCAGTTCCCGACTGGAAGCTTTCTTT; cdr3_aa: CASSSRLEAFF
d_call: -; clone_size: once; v_call: TRBV5-1; j_call: TRBJ1-1; cdr3_nt: TGCGCCAGCAGCTTGGCCGCGGGATACACTGAAGCTTTCTTT; cdr3_aa: CASSLAAGYTEAFF
d_call: TRBD2; clone_size: -; v_call: TRBV5-1; j_call: TRBJ2-1; cdr3_nt: TGCGCCAGCAGCTTGGTGATACTAGCGGGCCCATACAATGAGCAGTTCTTC; cdr3_aa: CASSLVILAGPYNEQFF
d_call: TRBD1; clone_size: -; v_call: TRBV6-1; j_call: TRBJ2-2; cdr3_nt: TGTGCAAGCCCGGGACAGAGGACCGGGGAGCTGTTTTTT; cdr3_aa: CASPGQRTGELFF
d_call: -; clone_size: -; v_call: TRBV19; j_call: TRBJ1-5; cdr3_nt: TGTGCCAGTACCGCCGGGGGGGGGCCAGGGCAGCCCCAGCATTTT; cdr3_aa: CASTAGGGPGQPQHF
d_call: TRBD2; clone_size: -; v_call: TRBV6-4; j_call: TRBJ2-1; cdr3_nt: TGTGCCAGCAGGCGGACGGGAGGGGAATTTAGGTCCTACAATGAGCAGTTCTTC; cdr3_aa: CASRRTGGEFRSYNEQFF